This T cell receptor (beta chain) was sequenced during a study of blood T cell repertoires in COVID-19. About the study: Samples of COVID-19 (acute and convalescent) were obtained from the United States, Italy and Spain. Sample material is recorded as cDNA or gDNA derived from T cells, B-cell-depleted T cells, or PBMCs.

CDR1 is SGDLS, CDR2 YYNGEE, per germline. V was shortened by 4 bases and J by 3 bases, with 23 bases between the two germline ends. The CDR3 has 18 residues. Profiling relied on immunoSEQ multiplex PCR, and the TCRdb table lists in-frame clones only, not all of them. The sample shows roughly 270,000 clones, approximately 91% of them seen only once. The sequencing input was peripheral blood. The receptor was isolated from a man aged 18 to 30 with active or convalescent COVID-19. This chain joins TRBV9 and TRBJ2-1, with a weak D call TRBD1 (5 bases). The DNA for the CDR3 is TGTGCCAGCAGCCAATCCAGGGTAGGACATCTATACTACAATGAGCAGTTCTTC. Protein sequence: CASSQSRVGHLYYNEQFF.